This paragraph reports one T cell receptor beta chain. Its antigen is not identified. The data belong to a study of vaccination effects on CD4 cells after COVID-19. Findings and caveats of the study: Infection-derived and vaccine-derived clones contracted markedly late after vaccination.

The repertoire was sequenced with immunoSEQ multiplex PCR; TCRdb's copy has only in-frame clones and lacks some. This table has approximately 40,000 clones, around 70% appearing once. This CDR3 spans 12 amino acids. Trimming removed 5 bases from V and 13 bases from J; junction bases left unmatched: 6. Germline V gene sequence: CDR1 SGHNT, CDR2 YENEEA. In the ViraFEST assay, antigen-specific CD4+ clonotypes were identified by expansion after peptide-pool stimulation. Having been cultured for under twelve days, the cells underwent CD4+ T cell isolation. Each vaccine recipient was nucleocapsid antibody negative and had no prior SARS-CoV-2 infection. Wells of around 2 million PBMC each were grown with 9.5 to 10 IU/ml IL-2 and approximately 9.5 ug/ml peptides. IL-2 medium took the place of half the medium on both days 3 and 7.

This TCR was recovered from a human donor who received a COVID-19 vaccine. The starting material was CD4+ T cells from PBMCs cultured with SARS-CoV-2 spike peptides, obtained before COVID-19 vaccination. The chain carries TRBV11-3 and TRBJ1-2; 11 bases match TRBD1. The CDR3 sequence is CASSPGQGALTF. CDR3 nucleotides: TGTGCCAGCAGCCCTGGACAGGGGGCACTCACCTTC.